The rows below give T cell receptor beta chains drawn from one sample of a study of CD8 T cells in Susac syndrome. TCRdb passed the immunoSEQ multiplex PCR reads through MiXCR, listing each CDR3 protein once. The sample contains roughly 180,000 distinct CDR3 sequences, roughly 94% of which appear only once. Specimen: CD4+ T cells from PBMCs. The source is a human donor with Susac syndrome. Both conserved end residues are trimmed from each CDR3.

j_call: TRBJ2-3
v_call: TRBV12-3/TRBV12-4
cdr3_aa: ASKLRGLSTDTQY

j_call: TRBJ2-1
v_call: TRBV18
cdr3_aa: ASSESPPGGLDEQF

j_call: TRBJ2-7
v_call: TRBV4-2
cdr3_aa: ASSQDQNAYSYEQY

j_call: TRBJ2-1
v_call: TRBV20-1
cdr3_aa: SARDKGAVSSYNEQF

j_call: TRBJ2-2
v_call: TRBV7-8
cdr3_aa: ASSLQGGGELF

j_call: TRBJ2-1
v_call: TRBV29-1
cdr3_aa: SARLSGGSYNEQF

j_call: TRBJ1-5
v_call: TRBV10-3
cdr3_aa: AISVGTVNQPQH

j_call: TRBJ2-5
v_call: TRBV18
cdr3_aa: ASTDWDRGKTQY

j_call: TRBJ2-3
v_call: TRBV4-2
cdr3_aa: ASSQDLRRTSGGADTQY

j_call: TRBJ1-5
v_call: TRBV20-1
cdr3_aa: SANSVQGNQPQH

j_call: TRBJ2-7
v_call: TRBV20-1
cdr3_aa: SARNRRLGLYEQY

j_call: TRBJ1-1
v_call: TRBV6-1
cdr3_aa: ASSDKGGWAEAF

j_call: TRBJ1-6
v_call: TRBV14
cdr3_aa: ASSQDSNSPLH

j_call: TRBJ2-4
v_call: TRBV5-1
cdr3_aa: ASSLYSSGNIQY

j_call: TRBJ2-7
v_call: TRBV12-3/TRBV12-4
cdr3_aa: ASTDRSRSYEQY

j_call: TRBJ1-2
v_call: TRBV28
cdr3_aa: ASSWGQSYGYT

j_call: TRBJ2-2
v_call: TRBV5-1
cdr3_aa: ASSLGTPGNTGELF

j_call: TRBJ2-1
v_call: TRBV9
cdr3_aa: ASSGQILSPPHEQF

j_call: TRBJ2-1
v_call: TRBV20-1
cdr3_aa: RVTSGRNEQF

j_call: TRBJ1-1
v_call: TRBV20-1
cdr3_aa: SASLGNTEAF

j_call: TRBJ2-5
v_call: TRBV20-1
cdr3_aa: SALAVQETQY

j_call: TRBJ2-1
v_call: TRBV2
cdr3_aa: ASTEEDRDYNEQF

j_call: TRBJ1-1
v_call: TRBV7-9
cdr3_aa: ASSLWSRPMNTEAF

j_call: TRBJ2-1
v_call: TRBV19
cdr3_aa: ASSIMASALPEQF

j_call: TRBJ2-7
v_call: TRBV28
cdr3_aa: ASQAGGGHYEQY

j_call: TRBJ1-1
v_call: TRBV29-1
cdr3_aa: SGESEDTEAF

j_call: TRBJ2-5
v_call: TRBV3-1
cdr3_aa: ASSQEGSIQETQY

j_call: TRBJ1-2
v_call: TRBV11-2
cdr3_aa: ASSLLTSYGYT

j_call: TRBJ2-1
v_call: TRBV28
cdr3_aa: ASSFTSGRRTYNEQF

j_call: TRBJ1-5
v_call: TRBV28
cdr3_aa: ASSGTRGDQPQH

j_call: TRBJ2-1
v_call: TRBV12-3/TRBV12-4
cdr3_aa: ASSRLTGQRNEQF

j_call: TRBJ1-3
v_call: TRBV7-8
cdr3_aa: ASSLFGTDSGNTIY

j_call: TRBJ2-1
v_call: TRBV30
cdr3_aa: AWKGSLFSYNEQF

j_call: TRBJ1-5
v_call: TRBV6-5
cdr3_aa: ASSTRDSNQPQH

j_call: TRBJ2-1
v_call: TRBV5-6
cdr3_aa: ASSLVWLVGSSWTSGSYNEQF

j_call: TRBJ2-3
v_call: TRBV3-1
cdr3_aa: ASSQFSGPADTQY

j_call: TRBJ1-2
v_call: TRBV20-1
cdr3_aa: SARELTGNYGYT

j_call: TRBJ2-4
v_call: TRBV7-2
cdr3_aa: ASSLEVGHGNIQY

j_call: TRBJ2-6
v_call: TRBV19
cdr3_aa: ASSNLGANVLT

j_call: TRBJ2-1
v_call: TRBV4-3
cdr3_aa: ASSQEAYDYNEQF

j_call: TRBJ2-1
v_call: TRBV19
cdr3_aa: ASSQGQTNEQF

j_call: TRBJ2-2
v_call: TRBV7-2
cdr3_aa: ASSLRPPGELF

j_call: TRBJ1-2
v_call: TRBV4-1
cdr3_aa: ASSQDGARNRYGYT

j_call: TRBJ2-3
v_call: TRBV27
cdr3_aa: ASSLAASSDTQY

j_call: TRBJ2-3
v_call: TRBV6-5
cdr3_aa: ASSLRGAPADTQY

j_call: TRBJ1-2
v_call: TRBV6-6
cdr3_aa: ASSERTGYT